This T cell receptor beta chain is drawn from a study of T-cell memory formation after mild COVID-19. Whole-study results and caveats: Pre-infection memory held some responding clones, suggesting pre-existing cross-reactive T cells responded. Later expanders leaned CD4+, whereas clones that contracted between day 15 and 85 were balanced CD4/CD8. Confirmation of SARS-CoV-2 specificity was lacking for second-wave clones peaking day 37.

The sample holds a few counts of this clonotype. Its antigen is unknown. V was clipped by 0 bases and J by 3 bases, with 15 bases between them. Germline V gene sequence: CDR1 LGHNA, CDR2 YNFKEQ. CDR3 length: 16 amino acids. 5'RACE with constant-segment primers built TCRalpha and TCRbeta cDNA libraries with UMIs. One entry per CDR3 protein, called by TCRdb with MiXCR from the 5' RACE reads. Of roughly 150,000 distinct CDR3 sequences detected, about 14% appear once; the ten largest clones hold 14%. The genes are TRBV4-2 and TRBJ2-7; D unclear. This sequence was found in an adult woman who had mild COVID-19 (a few samples of this study predate the infection). Cell type and time point are not known. Sequenced: PBMCs or a T cell subset sorted from them (not recorded which). The CDR3 DNA sequence: TGTGCCAGCAGCCAAGATGGGCTGCAGAGCCTCTACGAGCAGTACTTC. This encodes CASSQDGLQSLYEQYF.